This TCR beta chain appears in the sequencing data of a study of somatic mutations in cytotoxic T cells in rheumatoid arthritis. Study-wide findings and caveats: The study found CD8+ clonality increased with age in rheumatoid arthritis patients, not healthy controls. Exceedance of 20% of CD8+ cells by the largest CD8+ clone occurred in about an eighth of the roughly 60 patients. Clonality of CD8+ T cells, which was compared between rheumatoid arthritis patients and age-matched healthy controls, did not differ significantly.

Sequencing was performed with immunoSEQ multiplex PCR; in TCRdb, only in-frame clones are kept and a portion is missing. The profile shows 11,000 or so clones, nearly 75% of them singletons. With median age about 54 years (range about 21-75) and 50% to 55% female, healthy controls came from blood donor buffy coats. CDR3 length: 13 residues. By proportion, this clone is medium-sized. Its antigen remains unidentified. The specimen was CD8+ T cells sorted from blood. The genes are TRBV21-1 and TRBJ1-5. TRBV21-1 is a listed pseudogene. This sequence was found in a woman aged 35 to 49 in good health. This CDR3 is CASSKRGNQPQHF. In DNA, the CDR3 is TGTGCCAGCAGCAAGCGGGGCAATCAGCCCCAGCATTTT.